The T cell receptor beta chain under discussion was sequenced for a study of OX40 agonist ivuxolimab in advanced cancers. V was shortened by 10 bases and J by 3 bases, with 16 bases between the two germline ends. CDR1 is MDHEN and CDR2 is SYDVKM in the germline V gene. This CDR3 is 13 amino acids long. Here immunoSEQ multiplex PCR was the method, and the copy in TCRdb shows in-frame clones only, minus some. The sample records fewer than 25,000 clones, 84% being singletons. This specimen consisted of CD4+ or CD8+ T cells sorted from blood, obtained in a trial of the OX40 agonist ivuxolimab. V gene TRBV28 combines with J gene TRBJ2-7, with D maybe TRBD2 (5 bases). This clonotype was obtained from an adult with an advanced solid tumor such as melanoma, head and neck, liver or kidney cancer. CDR3 coding DNA: TGTGCCACAGAGGGCGCCGAGGGCTACGAGCAGTACTTC. This translates into CATEGAEGYEQYF.